This T cell receptor beta chain was recovered during a study of T cells in Graves' hyperthyroidism and ophthalmopathy. RNA transcripts were the template for amplifying TCR beta CDR3 regions. The TCR CDR3 was amplified in a first-round RT-PCR using the HTBI primer set. TCRdb recomputed calls from the multiplex PCR reads with MiXCR, one row per CDR3 protein. The repertoire holds roughly 280,000 distinct CDR3 sequences, with 20% to 25% as singletons. On the basis of clinical symptoms, serum thyroxine and TRAb, thyroid ultrasound and orbital computed tomography, diagnoses were made. The authors obtained PBMCs from roughly 9.7 ml of fresh peripheral blood. Trimming at V came to 2 bases and at J to 6 bases, leaving 5 bases not matched to a gene. The germline V gene encodes CDR1 SEHNR and CDR2 FQNEAQ (reference sequence). The CDR3 extends over 15 amino acids.

The clonotype originates from a man aged 30 to 39 with Graves' ophthalmopathy. The J gene is TRBJ2-2, the V gene TRBV7-9; 8 nucleotides match TRBD1. Sequenced sample: blood. CDR3 sequence: CASSLTGQVAGELFF. CDR3 bases: TGTGCCAGCAGCTTAACGGGACAGGTTGCCGGGGAGCTGTTTTTT. Drawing the rest from reference TRBV7-9 and TRBJ2-2, the complete variable domain is DTGVSQNPRHKITKRGQNVTFRCDPISEHNRLYWYRQTLGQGPEFLTYFQNEAQLEKSRLLSDRFSAERPKGSFSTLEIQRTEQGDSAMYLCASSLTGQVAGELFFGEGSRLTVL.